The text below deals with one T cell receptor (beta chain). The target antigen is unknown. This table comes from immunoSEQ multiplex PCR, and its TCRdb copy is limited to in-frame clones, with some not included. This sample has roughly 70,000 clones, with 75% to 95% found just once. This CDR3 comprises 16 residues. Germline V gene lookup returns CDR1 SGHTA and CDR2 FQGNSA. Unmatched junction bases numbered 12, after V lost 2 bases and J lost 7 bases. This specimen belongs to a study of T cell responses to AZD1222 COVID-19 vaccine. Study results and caveats: Spike-specific TCRs gained breadth and depth after people received two AZD1222 doses. Spike was spanned by vaccine-associated CD4 TCRs, which were dominant at 160-218 and 743-854. Only five to seven individuals given AZD1222 were seropositive at baseline. Females outnumbered males among donors, who were mostly white British; clonal diversity was possibly underestimated.

Here the sequenced sample was peripheral blood, taken 28 days after the second dose of the MenACWY control vaccine. The chain recombines TRBV7-2 with TRBJ1-1; 8 bases are shared with TRBD1. The sequence came from an adult who received the MenACWY meningococcal vaccine as a control. CDR3 DNA: TGTGCCAGCAGCTTAAGGTTTCAGGGGGCCGGGGGTGAAGCTTTCTTT. Translation gives CASSLRFQGAGGEAFF.